These T cell receptor beta chains were read from a single sample in a study of cytomegalovirus exposure and HLA in healthy donors. Measured with immunoSEQ multiplex PCR; TCRdb has only the in-frame clones, and not every one. The table includes some 190,000 clones, 76% detected once. What was sequenced was PBMCs. The receptor source for this set is a man younger than 35 in good health and CMV-seronegative. CDR3s include the opening cysteine and the closing phenylalanine or tryptophan. Fields, in order: CDR3 protein, CDR3 DNA, D gene, CDR3 length, J gene, V gene, clone size. A D gene is named only where the DNA matches it firmly. Some rows have no size entry. The others give once, few or many, or a class for an expanded clone.

CDR3aa: CASSLGRGLYEQYF; CDR3nt: TGTGCCAGCAGTTTGGGTAGGGGGCTGTACGAGCAGTACTTC; d_gene: TRBD1; len: 14; j_gene: TRBJ2-7; v_gene: TRBV28; abundance: once
CDR3aa: CASSLGRPEVYGYTF; CDR3nt: TGTGCCAGCAGTTTGGGCAGACCGGAGGTATATGGCTACACCTTC; d_gene: NA; len: 15; j_gene: TRBJ1-2; v_gene: TRBV28; abundance: NA
CDR3aa: CASGRVSSYEQYF; CDR3nt: TGTGCCAGCGGTCGGGTTAGCTCCTACGAGCAGTACTTC; d_gene: NA; len: 13; j_gene: TRBJ2-7; v_gene: TRBV25-1; abundance: NA
CDR3aa: CASSLGGEGSNQPQHF; CDR3nt: TGTGCCAGCAGCTTGGGAGGGGAAGGGAGCAATCAGCCCCAGCATTTT; d_gene: NA; len: 16; j_gene: TRBJ1-5; v_gene: TRBV7-6; abundance: NA
CDR3aa: CASSPGTGGGQPQHF; CDR3nt: TGCGCCAGCAGTCCCGGGACAGGGGGCGGGCAGCCCCAGCATTTT; d_gene: TRBD1; len: 15; j_gene: TRBJ1-5; v_gene: TRBV5-1; abundance: NA
CDR3aa: CAISSGTSGSTDTQYF; CDR3nt: TGTGCCATCAGTTCCGGGACTAGCGGGAGCACAGATACGCAGTATTTT; d_gene: TRBD2; len: 16; j_gene: TRBJ2-3; v_gene: TRBV10-3; abundance: NA
CDR3aa: CASSLGAYAPSDEQFF; CDR3nt: TGCGCCAGCAGCTTGGGGGCCTACGCCCCCTCGGATGAGCAGTTCTTC; d_gene: NA; len: 16; j_gene: TRBJ2-1; v_gene: TRBV5-1; abundance: NA
CDR3aa: CSVSILAGANTGELFF; CDR3nt: TGCAGCGTTTCGATACTAGCGGGGGCGAACACCGGGGAGCTGTTTTTT; d_gene: TRBD2; len: 16; j_gene: TRBJ2-2; v_gene: TRBV29-1; abundance: NA
CDR3aa: CASSQDRTTEAFF; CDR3nt: TGTGCCAGCAGCCAGGACAGAACCACTGAAGCTTTCTTT; d_gene: NA; len: 13; j_gene: TRBJ1-1; v_gene: TRBV7-3; abundance: once
CDR3aa: CASSPLDGSGGAVEQYF; CDR3nt: TGTGCCAGCAGCCCCCTGGATGGTAGCGGGGGGGCGGTCGAGCAGTACTTC; d_gene: TRBD2; len: 17; j_gene: TRBJ2-7; v_gene: TRBV7-9; abundance: NA